The 10 T cell receptor beta chains below come from one sample, sequenced in a study of vaccination and CD4 T cells after COVID-19. Their cognate antigens are unknown. The Oncomine TCR Beta short-read assay sequenced DNA from cultured CD4+ T cells. Each CDR3 protein is one row after TCRdb ran MiXCR on the PCR reads. Of around 20,000 distinct CDR3 sequences in the sample, 40% were seen once. Specified treatment: approximately nine-day PBMC culture with coronavirus spike peptide pools or control peptides (ViraFEST assay). The sample consisted of CD4+ T cells from blood, cultured in vitro, taken after SARS-CoV-2 vaccination. Receptors originate from a human donor who had recovered from COVID-19.

This clonotype occurred once. The gene calls are TRBV30 and TRBJ1-3; no clear D gene. Germline V CDR1 and CDR2: GTSNPN, SVGIG (reference sequence). Trimming cost V 3 bases and J 4 bases, with 7 bases left between them. The CDR3 runs to 12 residues. CDR3 protein: CAWRPDGNTIYF. The CDR3 DNA sequence: TGTGCCTGGAGGCCAGACGGAAACACCATATATTTT.

V and J are TRBV6-1 and TRBJ2-7; D may match TRBD1 or TRBD2 (5 bases each). Trimming left V 8 bases short and J 1 base short, with 9 bases between. This CDR3 is built from 12 residues. CDR1 and CDR2 (germline): MNHNS, SASEGT. CDR3 residues: CASEGLSYEQYF. As DNA, the CDR3 is TGTGCCAGCGAGGGGCTATCCTACGAGCAGTACTTC.

The chain recombines TRBV20-1 with TRBJ1-5; D unclear. V was clipped by 2 bases and J by 2 bases, with 13 bases between them. From germline, CDR1 is DFQATT and CDR2 SNEGSKA (reference sequence). The CDR3 extends over 15 amino acids. The CDR3 DNA is TGCAGTGCTAGACCCCCCGGCGATGGCAATCAGCCCCAGCATTTT. As protein: CSARPPGDGNQPQHF.

The V call is TRBV20-1, the J call TRBJ2-7; 8 bases match TRBD2. The CDR3 spans 17 residues. The germline gives CDR1 DFQATT, CDR2 SNEGSKA (reference sequence). V lost 1 base, J lost 0 bases, and 11 bases stayed unmatched. CDR3 sequence (DNA): TGCAGTGCTAGAGCTAACGCAATAGCGGGGAGCTCCTACGAGCAGTACTTC. This translates into CSARANAIAGSSYEQYF.

The sample holds one count of this clonotype. This chain connects TRBV25-1 to TRBJ2-7; no firm D call. The CDR3 is 15 amino acids. The V gene lost 3 bases and the J gene lost 0 bases, with 12 bases spanning the gap. Germline V gives CDR1 MGHDK, CDR2 SYGVNS. CDR3 coding DNA: TGTGCCAGCAGTGACCTCACCCAACACTCCTACGAGCAGTACTTC. Translation: CASSDLTQHSYEQYF.

The chain recombines TRBV7-2 with TRBJ2-1; D gene ambiguous. V dropped 5 bases and J dropped 6 bases, with 17 bases sitting between them. CDR1 is SGHTA, CDR2 FQGNSA, per germline. This CDR3 is built from 15 residues. This CDR3 reads CASSRPGPKANEQFF. CDR3 nucleotide sequence: TGTGCCAGCAGCCGGCCGGGTCCAAAAGCCAATGAGCAGTTCTTC.

This clonotype was seen a handful of times. The chain has TRBV10-3 and TRBJ2-7; D gene unclear. CDR3 length: 15 residues. Germline V gene sequence: CDR1 ENHRY, CDR2 SYGVKD. Between the trimmed V and J ends, which lost 4 bases and 6 bases, there was a span of 19 bases. The CDR3 loop reads CAISAASTSRSEQYF. The DNA for the CDR3 is TGTGCCATCAGTGCCGCCTCCACAAGTCGCTCCGAGCAGTACTTC.

This clonotype has only a few counts. This sequence joins TRBV12-3 or TRBV12-4 and TRBJ2-5; TRBD1 matches 11 bases. Trimming removed 5 bases from V and 5 bases from J; junction bases left unmatched: 7. This CDR3 contains 15 residues. CDR3 region: CASSLRTGGMETQYF. In DNA, the CDR3 is TGTGCCAGCAGTCTGCGGACAGGGGGCATGGAGACCCAGTACTTC.

This clonotype appeared a few times. V usage is TRBV20-1 and J usage is TRBJ2-5; D uncertain. With 1 base removed from V and 5 bases from J, the gap between germline ends came to 11 bases. The CDR3 totals 13 residues. Germline CDR1 reads DFQATT; CDR2 reads SNEGSKA (reference sequence). CDR3 in DNA: TGCAGTGCTAGAGCCCAGATTGGGGAGACCCAGTACTTC. This codes for CSARAQIGETQYF.

The chain is built from TRBV20-1 and TRBJ2-7; the D is unclear. The CDR3 is made up of 11 amino acids. The V end was cut by 6 bases, the J end by 11 bases, with 17 bases between. Germline V gene data show CDR1 as DFQATT and CDR2 as SNEGSKA (reference sequence). CDR3 amino acids: CSAPTPPVEYF. CDR3 sequence (DNA): TGCAGTGCACCGACCCCGCCGGTGGAGTACTTC.